The 31 T cell receptor beta chains in this list originate from one sample, sequenced in a study. A single record per CDR3 protein comes from TCRdb applying MiXCR to the 5' RACE reads. Of some 4,900 distinct CDR3 sequences in the sample, approximately 78% were seen once. Cells sorted as Tregs were CD4+, CD25+ and CD127-/low. The sequenced material came from Tregs sorted from blood. The receptors come from a female donor with breast cancer.

The chain is built from TRBV6-2 or TRBV6-3 and TRBJ1-1; D remains unclear. Germline loops: CDR1 MNHEY, CDR2 SVGEGT. Trimming cost V 6 bases and J 2 bases, with 10 bases left between them. This CDR3 contains 13 residues. The CDR3 loop reads CASSPESNTEAFF. The CDR3 DNA reads as TGTGCCAGCAGCCCCGAGAGCAACACTGAAGCTTTCTTT.

The DNA for the CDR3 is TGCAGTGCTAGGGGAAAGCGCGCCGCGGGAGCCGACGAGCAGTACTTC. Its translation is CSARGKRAAGADEQYF. The chain joins TRBV20-1 to TRBJ2-7; TRBD2 matches at 7 bases. The CDR3 covers 16 residues. V shed 3 bases, J shed 5 bases, and the junction held 16 bases outside the gene matches. From germline, CDR1 is DFQATT and CDR2 SNEGSKA (reference sequence).

This chain uses TRBV7-8 with TRBJ2-7, with 8 bases matching TRBD1. The CDR3 length is 15 residues. Germline V gene sequence: CDR1 SGHVS, CDR2 FQNEAQ. V shed 5 bases and J 3 bases; nucleotides not matched to a gene: 9. The CDR3 DNA reads as TGTGCCAGCAGCCCCTCCGGGACAGGATGCTACGAGCAGTACTTC. It is translated as CASSPSGTGCYEQYF.

The V and J genes are TRBV6-5 and TRBJ1-5, with D unresolved. The CDR3 totals 13 residues. Germline values: CDR1 MNHEY, CDR2 SVGAGI. Trimming removed 0 bases at V and 5 bases at J, with 5 bases between. The CDR3 loop reads CASSYSWDQPQHF. DNA of the CDR3: TGTGCCAGCAGTTACTCTTGGGATCAGCCCCAGCATTTT.

The rearrangement links TRBV6-5 to TRBJ2-3; the D gene is possibly TRBD2 (6 bases). The CDR3 extends over 16 amino acids. Trimming stripped 8 bases from V and 3 bases from J, with 21 bases between. Germline V gene sequence: CDR1 MNHEY, CDR2 SVGAGI. This CDR3 is CASSLSGAPLTDTQYF. DNA of the CDR3: TGTGCCAGCTCGCTCTCGGGAGCCCCGCTAACAGATACGCAGTATTTT.

This chain links TRBV6-1 with TRBJ2-1; 7 positions agree with TRBD1. The CDR3 sequence is 14 residues long. Germline V gene lookup returns CDR1 MNHNS and CDR2 SASEGT. V dropped 7 bases and J dropped 8; count of bases not matched to a gene: 11. The CDR3 nucleotides read TGTGCCAGCAAAGACAGGGAGCCCAAGGATGAGCAGTTCTTC. It is translated as CASKDREPKDEQFF.

J is TRBJ1-5 and V is TRBV7-2; D is unresolved. CDR1 is SGHTA, CDR2 FQGNSA, per germline. V dropped 1 base and J dropped 3 bases, with 13 bases sitting between them. The CDR3 extends over 16 amino acids. CDR3 sequence: CASSLVDSKHNQPQHF. DNA for the CDR3: TGTGCCAGCAGCTTAGTTGACTCTAAGCACAATCAGCCCCAGCATTTT. Based on the CDR3 plus reference TRBV7-2 and TRBJ1-5, the full variable domain is GAGVSQSPSNKVTEKGKDVELRCDPISGHTALYWYRQSLGQGLEFLIYFQGNSAPDKSGLPSDRFSAERTGGSVSTLTIQRTQQEDSAVYLCASSLVDSKHNQPQHFGDGTRLSIL.

V gene TRBV7-7 combines with J gene TRBJ2-7; D is unclear. The CDR3 length is 13 residues. Germline CDR1 SSHAT, CDR2 FNYEAQ (reference sequence). V was clipped by 4 bases and J by 2 bases, with 9 bases between them. CDR3 loop: CASSSSETYEQYF. CDR3 nucleotide sequence: TGTGCCAGCAGCTCCTCGGAAACCTACGAGCAGTACTTC.

V gene TRBV4-1 combines with J gene TRBJ2-7, with D possibly being TRBD1 (6 bases). The germline CDR1 and CDR2 sequences are MGHRA and YSYEKL. V was shortened by 1 base and J by 3 bases, with 13 bases between the two germline ends. CDR3 length equals 15 residues. The CDR3 reads CASSQVTTGIYEQYF. CDR3 bases: TGCGCCAGCAGCCAAGTTACTACAGGGATCTACGAGCAGTACTTC.

The V call is TRBV7-6, the J call TRBJ1-1; D call uncertain. This CDR3 spans 16 amino acids. V lost 2 bases, J lost 3 bases, and 16 bases lay in between. Germline V gene data show CDR1 as SGHVS and CDR2 as FNYEAQ. This chain's CDR3 is CASSLLTALRDTEAFF. CDR3 nucleotides: TGTGCCAGCAGCTTACTTACAGCCTTAAGGGACACTGAAGCTTTCTTT.

The chain couples TRBV19 to TRBJ1-5; perhaps TRBD1 as D (5 bases). The CDR3 extends over 20 amino acids. V lost 2 bases and J lost 0, with 23 bases in between. Germline assignment: CDR1 LNHDA and CDR2 SQIVND (reference sequence). The CDR3 protein is CASSILVRLGGADSNQPQHF. The CDR3 nucleotides are TGTGCCAGTAGTATACTAGTACGTCTGGGTGGGGCTGATAGCAATCAGCCCCAGCATTTT.

In this sample, this clonotype turned up once. The rearrangement links TRBV4-1 to TRBJ2-1, with 9 bases lining up with TRBD2. V shed 4 bases, J shed 8 bases, and the junction held 9 bases outside the gene matches. Germline CDR1 reads MGHRA; CDR2 reads YSYEKL. The CDR3 loop spans 15 amino acids. In DNA form, the CDR3 reads TGCGCCAGCAGCCCAGAGCGGGGGGATATCGATGAGCAGTTCTTC. Amino acids: CASSPERGDIDEQFF.

This clonotype was seen more than once but under ten times. The chain uses TRBV6-5 and TRBJ1-1; 7 bases are a match to TRBD1. The CDR3 runs 12 residues. Germline CDR1 is MNHEY and CDR2 is SVGAGI. Unmatched junction bases numbered 1, after V lost 0 bases and J lost 9 bases. The DNA of the CDR3 is TGTGCCAGCAGTTACTCGGGACAGCAAGCTTTCTTT. Amino acid sequence: CASSYSGQQAFF.

This clonotype was seen once. The chain uses TRBV12-3 or TRBV12-4 and TRBJ2-1, with a weak D call TRBD1 (6 bases). The length of the CDR3 is 15 residues. Between the trimmed V and J ends, which lost 2 bases and 6 bases, there was a span of 14 bases. The DNA of the CDR3 is TGTGCCAGCAGTTTAATGGGACAAGGGATCAATGAGCAGTTCTTC. Translation gives CASSLMGQGINEQFF.

This chain uses TRBV20-1 with TRBJ1-5; a possible D gene is TRBD1 (6 bases). The V end lost 1 base, the J end lost 0 bases, and 10 bases lay between the germline ends. CDR3 length: 15 amino acids. Germline V gene sequence: CDR1 DFQATT, CDR2 SNEGSKA (reference sequence). The CDR3 reads CSARVQGGSNQPQHF. CDR3 bases: TGCAGTGCTAGAGTACAGGGAGGTAGCAATCAGCCCCAGCATTTT.

V and J are TRBV7-9 and TRBJ2-7; D is uncertain. Germline CDR1 is SEHNR and CDR2 is FQNEAQ (reference sequence). The CDR3 extends over 12 amino acids. Trimming took 1 base from V and 7 from J, leaving 8 bases between them. CDR3 nucleotides: TGTGCCAGCAGCTTAGGTTCGGGTGAGCAGTACTTC. This codes for CASSLGSGEQYF.

The V and J genes are TRBV29-1 and TRBJ1-1, with TRBD1 matching 7 bases. CDR1 and CDR2 from the germline V gene are SQVTM and ANQGSEA. V gave up 5 bases and J gave up 6 bases; unmatched junction bases: 6. CDR3 size: 12 residues. The CDR3 loop reads CSVNRGDAEAFF. In DNA form, the CDR3 reads TGCAGCGTTAACAGGGGAGACGCTGAAGCTTTCTTT.

The chain carries TRBV7-6 and TRBJ2-2; the D gene is possibly TRBD2 (6 bases). The CDR3 has 17 amino acids. CDR1 is SGHVS and CDR2 is FNYEAQ in the germline V gene. The V end lost 2 bases, the J end lost 3 bases, and 16 bases lay between the germline ends. The CDR3 spells CASSLLRGISYTGELFF. Written as DNA, the CDR3 is TGTGCCAGCAGCTTACTGCGGGGAATATCCTACACCGGGGAGCTGTTTTTT.

This clonotype appeared a few times. The rearrangement uses TRBV6-5 and TRBJ2-7; D gene ambiguous. The V end lost 4 bases, the J end lost 2 bases, and 9 bases lay between the germline ends. This CDR3 has 13 amino acids. Germline-derived CDR1 and CDR2 are MNHEY and SVGAGI. The CDR3 DNA follows: TGTGCCAGCAGTTCCCTCTCGACCTACGAGCAGTACTTC. It translates to CASSSLSTYEQYF.

This chain connects TRBV7-6 to TRBJ2-7, with 8 bases lining up with TRBD1. Trimming took 5 bases from V and 3 from J; bases not matched to a gene: 9. The CDR3 covers 15 residues. Per germline, CDR1 SGHVS and CDR2 FNYEAQ. The CDR3 region has the DNA TGTGCCAGCAGCAAACCACCGACAGGGGACTACGAGCAGTACTTC. It codes for CASSKPPTGDYEQYF. Full variable domain (rest looked up from reference TRBV7-6 and TRBJ2-7): GAGVSQSPRYKVTKRGQDVALRCDPISGHVSLYWYRQALGQGPEFLTYFNYEAQQDKSGLPNDRFSAERPEGSISTLTIQRTEQRDSAMYRCASSKPPTGDYEQYFGPGTRLTVT.

The gene calls are TRBV12-3 or TRBV12-4 and TRBJ2-3, with 8 bases matching TRBD2. The CDR3 is 19 amino acids. Trimming at V came to 4 bases and at J to 2 bases, leaving 17 bases not matched to a gene. Here the CDR3 DNA reads TGTGCCAGCAGTTACGGGACTTTGAGCGGGGGAGCCGACACAGATACGCAGTATTTT. Its translation is CASSYGTLSGGADTDTQYF.

In this sample, this clonotype turned up a few times. V is TRBV7-3 and J is TRBJ2-7, with D tentatively TRBD2 (5 bases). This CDR3 has 13 residues. Looked up from germline, CDR1 is SGHTA and CDR2 is FQGTGA. Trimming pared 6 bases from V and 5 bases from J, leaving 14 bases between. The DNA for the CDR3 is TGTGCCAGCAGTCCATCCGGGAACCACGAGCAGTACTTC. Protein product: CASSPSGNHEQYF.

This clonotype was seen a handful of times. The rearrangement uses TRBV27 and TRBJ2-3; TRBD2 matches 7 bases. V lost 4 bases and J lost 6; bases outside the gene matches: 10. CDR1 and CDR2 (germline): MNHEY, SMNVEV (reference sequence). The length of the CDR3 is 15 residues. The CDR3 loop is CASSSRREGPDTQYF. The CDR3 nucleotides are TGTGCCAGCAGTTCTAGGAGGGAGGGCCCCGATACGCAGTATTTT.

The chain carries TRBV4-1 and TRBJ2-5, with D tentatively TRBD1 (7 bases). Germline V gene data show CDR1 as MGHRA and CDR2 as YSYEKL. The CDR3 consists of 15 residues. The germline V and J ends were trimmed by 3 bases and 5 bases, with 16 bases remaining between them. CDR3 residues: CASSHSLAGGETQYF. DNA for the CDR3: TGCGCCAGCAGCCACTCTTTGGCAGGGGGGGAGACCCAGTACTTC.

The V gene is TRBV11-2, the J gene TRBJ2-5; D may be TRBD2 (6 bases). The CDR3 runs to 15 residues. The V gene lost 3 bases and the J gene lost 2 bases, with 13 bases spanning the gap. CDR1 is SGHAT, CDR2 FQNNGV, per germline. Here the CDR3 reads CASSFGGRFQETQYF. DNA for the CDR3: TGTGCCAGCAGCTTCGGGGGACGGTTTCAAGAGACCCAGTACTTC.

This rearrangement joins TRBV5-6 to TRBJ2-7; D gene uncertain. V was trimmed by 4 bases and J by 0 bases, leaving 11 bases between them. From germline, CDR1 is SGHDT and CDR2 YYEEEE. The CDR3 totals 14 residues. CDR3 bases: TGTGCCAGCAGCACCGGCAGCAGCTCCTACGAGCAGTACTTC. This gives the protein CASSTGSSSYEQYF.

J is TRBJ2-7 and V is TRBV27, with D perhaps TRBD1 or TRBD2 (6 bases each). The V gene lost 10 bases and the J gene lost 0 bases, with 19 bases spanning the gap. The germline V gene has CDR1 MNHEY and CDR2 SMNVEV (reference sequence). CDR3 length equals 15 residues. This CDR3 reads CATNPGGPFSYEQYF. The CDR3 DNA follows: TGTGCCACTAACCCCGGGGGCCCCTTCTCCTACGAGCAGTACTTC.

This clonotype has just a few counts. The rearrangement links TRBV20-1 to TRBJ2-7; possibly TRBD1 or TRBD2 for D (5 bases each). V dropped 1 base and J dropped 7 bases, with 14 bases sitting between them. The CDR3 runs 13 residues. Germline-derived CDR1 and CDR2 are DFQATT and SNEGSKA (reference sequence). The CDR3, as DNA: TGCAGTGCTAGAGCGGGGACCCCTCGGGAGCAGTACTTC. It codes for CSARAGTPREQYF.

This clonotype came up a few times. The chain employs TRBV10-2 and TRBJ2-1; D unresolved. This CDR3 is built from 13 residues. Trimming stripped 8 bases from V and 5 bases from J, with 13 bases between. Germline CDR1 WSHSY, CDR2 SAAADI. For the CDR3, the DNA is TGCGCCAGCCTCGAGGTCGGAGACAATGAGCAGTTCTTC. This codes for CASLEVGDNEQFF.

Only a few counts were recorded for this clonotype. The gene calls are TRBV21-1 and TRBJ2-7; the table names TRBD1, a call not compared with the DNA. TRBV21-1 is tagged as a pseudogene. CDR3 size: 16 residues. The chain's CDR3 is CASSKPGDPLTYEQYF. CDR3 nucleotide sequence: TGTGCCAGCAGCAAACCAGGGGACCCCCTCACCTACGAGCAGTACTTC.

The gene calls are TRBV2 and TRBJ2-7; D perhaps matches TRBD2 (6 bases). Germline V gives CDR1 SNHLY, CDR2 FYNNEI. This CDR3 has 17 amino acids. Trimming removed 3 bases from V and 8 bases from J, with 26 bases in between. The CDR3: CASSELHWTNPAWKQYF. CDR3 in DNA: TGTGCCAGCAGTGAGCTACATTGGACTAACCCCGCATGGAAGCAGTACTTC.